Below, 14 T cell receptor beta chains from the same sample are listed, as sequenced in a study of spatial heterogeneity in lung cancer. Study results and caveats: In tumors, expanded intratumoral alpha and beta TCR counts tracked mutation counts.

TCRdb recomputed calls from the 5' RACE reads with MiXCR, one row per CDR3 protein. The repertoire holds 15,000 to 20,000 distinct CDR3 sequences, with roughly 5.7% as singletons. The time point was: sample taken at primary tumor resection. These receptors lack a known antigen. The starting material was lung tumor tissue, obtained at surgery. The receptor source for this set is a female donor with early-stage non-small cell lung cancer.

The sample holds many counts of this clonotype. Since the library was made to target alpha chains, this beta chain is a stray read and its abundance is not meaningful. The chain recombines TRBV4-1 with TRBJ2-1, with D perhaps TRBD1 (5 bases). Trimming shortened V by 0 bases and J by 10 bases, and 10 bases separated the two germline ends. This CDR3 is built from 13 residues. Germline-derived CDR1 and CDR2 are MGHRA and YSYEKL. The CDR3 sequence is CASSQEQQGEQFF. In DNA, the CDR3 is TGCGCCAGCAGCCAAGAGCAGCAGGGCGAGCAGTTCTTC.

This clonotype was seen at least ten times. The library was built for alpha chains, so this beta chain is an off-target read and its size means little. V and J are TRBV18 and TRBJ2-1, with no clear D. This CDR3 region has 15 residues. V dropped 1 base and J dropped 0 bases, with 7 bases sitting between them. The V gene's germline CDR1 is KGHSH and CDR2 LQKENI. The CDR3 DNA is TGTGCCAGCTCACCACAAAGTGGCTCCTACAATGAGCAGTTCTTC. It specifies CASSPQSGSYNEQFF.

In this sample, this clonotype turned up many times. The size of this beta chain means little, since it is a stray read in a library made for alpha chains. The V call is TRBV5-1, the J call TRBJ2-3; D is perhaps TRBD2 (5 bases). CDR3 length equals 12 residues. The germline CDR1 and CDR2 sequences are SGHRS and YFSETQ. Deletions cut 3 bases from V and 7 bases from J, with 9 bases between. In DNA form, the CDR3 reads TGCGCCAGCAGCTCGGACTCGTATACGCAGTATTTT. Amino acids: CASSSDSYTQYF.

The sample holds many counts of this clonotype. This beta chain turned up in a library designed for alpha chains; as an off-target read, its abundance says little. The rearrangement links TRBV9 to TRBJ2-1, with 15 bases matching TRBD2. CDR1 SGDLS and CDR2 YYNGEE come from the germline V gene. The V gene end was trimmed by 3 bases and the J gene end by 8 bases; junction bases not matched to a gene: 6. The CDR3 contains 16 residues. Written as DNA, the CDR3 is TGTGCCAGCAGCGCCGGATGGACTAGCGGGAGGGATGAGCAGTTCTTC. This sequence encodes CASSAGWTSGRDEQFF.

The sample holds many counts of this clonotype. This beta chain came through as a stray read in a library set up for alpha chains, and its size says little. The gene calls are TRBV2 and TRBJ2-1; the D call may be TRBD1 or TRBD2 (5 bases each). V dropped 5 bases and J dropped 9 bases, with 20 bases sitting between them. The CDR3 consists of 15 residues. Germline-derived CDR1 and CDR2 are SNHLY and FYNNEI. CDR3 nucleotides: TGTGCCAGCAGTTACACCGGGACGTTAAGTAGTGAGCAGTTCTTC. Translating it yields CASSYTGTLSSEQFF.

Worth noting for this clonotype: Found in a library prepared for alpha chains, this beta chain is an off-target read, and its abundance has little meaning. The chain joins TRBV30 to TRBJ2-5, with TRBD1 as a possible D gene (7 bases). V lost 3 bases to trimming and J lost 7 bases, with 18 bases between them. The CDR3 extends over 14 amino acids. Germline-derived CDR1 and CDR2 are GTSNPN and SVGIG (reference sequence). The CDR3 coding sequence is TGTGCCTGGAGCCCCAGGGGGGCGAGGGGGACCCAGTACTTC. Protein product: CAWSPRGARGTQYF. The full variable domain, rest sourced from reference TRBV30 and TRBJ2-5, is SQTIHQWPATLVQPVGSPLSLECTVEGTSNPNLYWYRQAAGRGLQLLFYSVGIGQISSEVPQNLSASRPQDRQFILSSKKLLLSDSGFYLCAWSPRGARGTQYFGPGTRLLVL.

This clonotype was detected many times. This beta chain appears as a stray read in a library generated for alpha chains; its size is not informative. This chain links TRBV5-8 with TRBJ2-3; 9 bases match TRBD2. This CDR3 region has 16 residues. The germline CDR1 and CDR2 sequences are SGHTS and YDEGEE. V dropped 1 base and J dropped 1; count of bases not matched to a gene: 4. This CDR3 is CASSLNLAGRTDTQYF. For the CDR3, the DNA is TGTGCCAGCAGCTTGAACCTAGCGGGGCGCACAGATACGCAGTATTTT.

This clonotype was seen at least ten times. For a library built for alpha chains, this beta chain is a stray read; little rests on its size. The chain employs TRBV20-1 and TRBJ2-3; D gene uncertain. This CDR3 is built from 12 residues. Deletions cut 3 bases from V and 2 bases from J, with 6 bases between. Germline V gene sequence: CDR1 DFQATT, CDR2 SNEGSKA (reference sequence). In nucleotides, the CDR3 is TGCAGTGCTAGGACTTTCACAGATACGCAGTATTTT. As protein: CSARTFTDTQYF.

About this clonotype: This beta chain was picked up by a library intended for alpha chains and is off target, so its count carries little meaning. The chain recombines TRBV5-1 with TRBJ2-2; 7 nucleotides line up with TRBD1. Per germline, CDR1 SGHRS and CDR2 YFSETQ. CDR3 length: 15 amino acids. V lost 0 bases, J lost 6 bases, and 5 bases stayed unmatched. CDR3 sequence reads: CASSLATGKAGELFF. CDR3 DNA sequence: TGCGCCAGCAGCTTGGCGACAGGGAAGGCCGGGGAGCTGTTTTTT.

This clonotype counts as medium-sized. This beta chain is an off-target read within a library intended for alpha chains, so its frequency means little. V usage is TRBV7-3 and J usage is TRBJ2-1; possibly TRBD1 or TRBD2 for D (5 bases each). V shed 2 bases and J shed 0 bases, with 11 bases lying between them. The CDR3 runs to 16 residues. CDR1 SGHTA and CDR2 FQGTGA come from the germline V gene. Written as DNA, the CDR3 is TGTGCCAGCAGCTTAGCCGGGACGGTCTCCTACAATGAGCAGTTCTTC. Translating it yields CASSLAGTVSYNEQFF.

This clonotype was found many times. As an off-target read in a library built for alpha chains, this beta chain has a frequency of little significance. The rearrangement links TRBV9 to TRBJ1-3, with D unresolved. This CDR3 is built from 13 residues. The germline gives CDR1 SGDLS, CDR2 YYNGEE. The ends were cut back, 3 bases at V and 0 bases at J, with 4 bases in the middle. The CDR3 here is CASSGVSGNTIYF. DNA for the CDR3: TGTGCCAGCAGCGGGGTCTCTGGAAACACCATATATTTT.

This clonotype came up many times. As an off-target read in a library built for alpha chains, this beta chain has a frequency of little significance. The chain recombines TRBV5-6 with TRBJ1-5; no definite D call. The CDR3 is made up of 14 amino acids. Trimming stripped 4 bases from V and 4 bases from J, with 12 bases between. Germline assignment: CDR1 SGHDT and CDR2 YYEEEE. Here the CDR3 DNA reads TGTGCCAGCAGCGAAAGGGCCAGTAATCAGCCCCAGCATTTT. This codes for CASSERASNQPQHF.

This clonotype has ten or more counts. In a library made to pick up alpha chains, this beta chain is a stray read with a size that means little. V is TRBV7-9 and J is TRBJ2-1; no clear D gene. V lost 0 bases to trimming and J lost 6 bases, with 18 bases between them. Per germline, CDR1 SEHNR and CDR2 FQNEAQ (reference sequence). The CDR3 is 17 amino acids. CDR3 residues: CASSLASGTRSGNEQFF. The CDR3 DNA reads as TGTGCCAGCAGCTTAGCGTCGGGCACCCGATCCGGCAATGAGCAGTTCTTC.

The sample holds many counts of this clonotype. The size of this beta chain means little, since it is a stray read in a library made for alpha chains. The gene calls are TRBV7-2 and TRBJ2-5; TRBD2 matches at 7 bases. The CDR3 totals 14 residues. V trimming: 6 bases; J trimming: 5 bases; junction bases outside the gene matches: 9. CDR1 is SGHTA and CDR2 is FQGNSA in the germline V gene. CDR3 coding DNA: TGTGCCAGCAGTCCGACCAGACTAGCTGAGACCCAGTACTTC. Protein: CASSPTRLAETQYF. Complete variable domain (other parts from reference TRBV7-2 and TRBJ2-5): GAGVSQSPSNKVTEKGKDVELRCDPISGHTALYWYRQSLGQGLEFLIYFQGNSAPDKSGLPSDRFSAERTGGSVSTLTIQRTQQEDSAVYLCASSPTRLAETQYFGPGTRLLVL.